This TCR beta chain was retrieved from a study of monozygotic twins with inflammatory bowel disease. This CDR3 has 12 residues. Germline lookup yields CDR1 SGHTA and CDR2 FQGNSA. A note on this clonotype: As yet, its antigen is unknown.

Study conclusions and caveats: The study supported no single strong signal or clonotype linked to IBD. Sharing of clonotypes with others was lower in IBD patients than in healthy twins, and this was especially so with disease activity.

TCRdb reprocessed the 5' RACE reads and stores each CDR3 protein as one record, lacking DNA. The listing records around 220,000 distinct CDR3 sequences. The sample was blood. The chain has TRBV7-2 and TRBJ2-5. The clonotype comes from a human donor with ulcerative colitis or Crohn's disease, or a healthy co-twin of an affected twin (not recorded which). The CDR3 reads CASSWQRETQYF.